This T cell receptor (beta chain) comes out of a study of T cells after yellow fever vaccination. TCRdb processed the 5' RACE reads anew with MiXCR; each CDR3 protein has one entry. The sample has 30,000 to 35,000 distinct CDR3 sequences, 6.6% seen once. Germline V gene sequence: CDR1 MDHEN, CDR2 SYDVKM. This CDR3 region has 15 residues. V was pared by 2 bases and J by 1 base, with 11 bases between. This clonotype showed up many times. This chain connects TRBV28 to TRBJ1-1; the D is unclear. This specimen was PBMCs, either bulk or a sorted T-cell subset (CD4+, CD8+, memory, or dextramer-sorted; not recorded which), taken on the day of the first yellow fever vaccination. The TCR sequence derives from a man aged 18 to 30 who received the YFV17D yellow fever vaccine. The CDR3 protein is CASSLPNGPNTEAFF. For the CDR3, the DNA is TGTGCCAGCAGTTTACCGAATGGGCCGAACACTGAAGCTTTCTTT.